This T cell receptor (beta chain) was obtained from a study of Ad26.COV2.S vaccination and SARS-CoV-2 variants (dated by TCRdb to about 2021). Turning to the overall study: Donors in the vaccine arm were drawn from COV1001, a multicentre, randomized, double-blind, placebo-controlled phase I-IIa trial testing Ad26.COV2.S in healthy adults. Ad26.COV2.S was administered intramuscularly at 5 x 10^10 or 1 x 10^11 viral particles, either as a single shot or as two shots given 56 days apart. The TCR-sequenced set comprised about 32 samples: around 20 Ad26.COV2.S vaccine recipients, 5 placebo recipients and 8 SARS-CoV-2 convalescent individuals. TCRbeta repertoire sequencing was used to assess the specificity and breadth of SARS-CoV-2-reactive T cell receptors after Ad26.COV2.S vaccination. Blinding of investigators to trial group allocation was maintained during experiments and outcome assessment. Participants in the trial were split at random into five groups of five each, receiving low-dose or high-dose Ad26.COV2.S once or twice, or else placebo on both occasions. What the research found in general, with its limitations: Comparing responses between vaccine doses or regimens was not something the study was powered to do. Spike-specific TCR breadth was higher in Ad26.COV2.S recipients than in placebo recipients (P = 0.0014). Substantial breadth of spike-specific CD8+ and CD4+ T cell responses was reported after vaccination. The authors noted that total T cell responses may have been underestimated by the TCR breadth and depth analyses. Comparable non-spike TCR breadth was observed between vaccine and placebo recipients, consistent with only spike being contained in the vaccine.

TCRbeta CDR3 regions were sequenced with the immunoSEQ Assay. After extraction, genomic DNA underwent amplification by bias-controlled multiplex PCR, followed by high-throughput sequencing. The source study handled its data this way. To quantify the absolute abundance of each unique TCRbeta CDR3 region, sequences were collapsed and filtered. T cell fraction was estimated by normalizing TCRbeta template counts to usable DNA, with usable DNA measured through amplification of reference genes found in all nucleated cells. Repertoire TCRs were annotated as SARS-CoV-2-specific by exact matching of V gene, CDR3 amino acid sequence and J gene to a known reactive TCR set. MIRA supplied the reference SARS-CoV-2 TCR set, which was filtered for enrichment in COVID-19-positive ImmuneCODE repertoires so that public or cross-reactive TCRs were removed. Drawing on the MIRA antigens, annotated TCRs were analysed further at the level of specific ORF or position within ORF. Depth was the summed frequency of annotated unique rearrangements, while breadth was defined as annotated unique rearrangements over total unique productive rearrangements. Two-sided Wilcoxon rank-sum tests were used to compare TCR breadth between groups. Here the immuneACCESS table is served through TCRdb, limited to in-frame sequences with V and J called. Missing clones are a known gap in these copies; in checked studies unresolved V genes cover under half, and the rest lacks a known reason. That table furnishes V, J and clone size, whereas the DNA furnished D and trimming. Here the sample has roughly 510,000 clones; 70% to 90% occur a single time. The biggest ten clones account for around 13% of the sample.

The sample's treatment or condition label is to be understood as: around 19 received Ad26.COV2.S at low or high dose, single or two shots; 5 received placebo; per-sample allocation not given. For vaccine and placebo recipients, repertoires were sequenced using samples collected on day 63 after the first injection. Between 29 July and 7 August 2020, Cohort 1b enrolled 25 adults aged 18-55 years at one site in Boston, USA. As a vaccine, Ad26.COV2.S was a replication-incompetent adenovirus type 26 vector that expressed a prefusion-stabilized SARS-CoV-2 spike protein derived from the original Wuhan strain. CDR1 KGHSH and CDR2 LQKENI are derived from the germline V gene. The CDR3 numbers 15 residues from cysteine through phenylalanine. The kept DNA is CDR3 alone, 45 bases in frame from the first base. After removal of 3 bases from V and 2 bases from J, the junction retains 3 bases not matched to a gene.

This clone showed up just once. The clone's antigen remains unknown. No base-level quality is on record; no much larger clone is a single base apart. The TCR originated in a person aged 18-60 years who received the Ad26.COV2.S COVID-19 vaccine or a placebo. The specimen comprised peripheral blood, sampled in a trial of Ad26.COV2.S vaccine versus placebo. The rearranged segments are TRBV18 and TRBJ2-3; 9 bases in the middle match TRBD1. The nucleotide sequence reads TGTGCCAGCTCACCTAGGGACAGGGACACAGATACGCAGTATTTT. It codes for CASSPRDRDTDTQYF.